Listed below are T cell receptor beta chains from one sample, sequenced in a study of blood T cell repertoires in COVID-19. Sequenced by immunoSEQ multiplex PCR; TCRdb stores in-frame clones only, minus some. Among 100,000 to 150,000 clones, approximately 80% were seen once, and the ten largest hold 30% to 45%. Sequencing was performed on peripheral blood. The receptors derive from a man aged 40-49 years with active or convalescent COVID-19. The CDR3 runs from the conserved cysteine through the conserved F or W. D genes are given only for firm matches. A clone size is listed for some rows: how often the clone was seen (once, few, many), or a class if it is expanded.

d_call j_call v_call clone_size cdr3_aa cdr3_nt
TRBD1 TRBJ2-5 TRBV5-5 NA CASSPHRGRVETQYF TGTGCCAGCAGCCCACACAGGGGGCGCGTTGAGACCCAGTACTTC
NA TRBJ1-6 TRBV7-9 few CASSELSNSPLHF TGTGCCAGCAGCGAGTTGAGCAATTCACCCCTCCACTTT
TRBD1 TRBJ2-7 TRBV6-5 NA CASSYFSTGRSYEQYF TGTGCCAGCAGTTACTTCTCGACAGGGCGCTCCTACGAGCAGTACTTC
TRBD1 TRBJ1-1 TRBV6-5 NA CASSYQGVNTEAFF TGTGCCAGCAGTTACCAGGGGGTAAACACTGAAGCTTTCTTT
NA TRBJ1-4 TRBV18 NA CASSPDAGGNEKLFF TGTGCCAGCTCGCCCGACGCGGGGGGTAATGAAAAACTGTTTTTT
NA TRBJ2-7 TRBV12-1 NA CASSFRQGTYEQYF TGTGCCAGCAGCTTCCGACAGGGGACCTACGAGCAGTACTTC
TRBD1 TRBJ2-3 TRBV5-1 once CASSSNPGQAITDTQYF TGCGCCAGCAGCTCAAACCCTGGACAGGCAATCACAGATACGCAGTATTTT
NA TRBJ1-2 TRBV30 NA CAHRDKDTYYGYTF TGTGCCCATCGGGACAAGGATACGTACTATGGCTACACCTTC
NA TRBJ2-7 TRBV11-2 NA CASSLVWEALTYEQYF TGTGCCAGCAGCTTAGTGTGGGAGGCATTGACATACGAGCAGTACTTC
NA TRBJ1-1 TRBV30 NA CAWGRLAEAFF TGTGCCTGGGGACGACTTGCTGAAGCTTTCTTT
TRBD1 TRBJ2-1 TRBV6-5 NA CASTPTGGSYNEQFF TGTGCCAGCACCCCAACAGGGGGCTCCTACAATGAGCAGTTCTTC
TRBD1 TRBJ1-2 TRBV5-1 NA CASRTQTGPNGYTF TGCGCCAGCAGAACTCAGACAGGGCCCAATGGCTACACCTTC
TRBD1 TRBJ1-4 TRBV19 NA CASTGQGKNEKLFF TGTGCCAGTACCGGACAGGGGAAAAATGAAAAACTGTTTTTT
TRBD1 TRBJ2-1 TRBV10-3 once CASKTGGKFNEQFF TGTGCCTCAAAGACAGGGGGCAAGTTCAATGAGCAGTTCTTC
NA TRBJ1-4 TRBV4-1 NA CASSQGGGQKANEKLFF TGCGCCAGCAGCCAGGGGGGAGGCCAGAAGGCTAATGAAAAACTGTTTTTT
TRBD1 TRBJ1-1 TRBV9 few CASSAGQGTEAFF TGTGCCAGCAGCGCCGGACAGGGCACTGAAGCTTTCTTT
TRBD1 TRBJ2-1 TRBV11-2 NA CASSFPPPTGISYNEQFF TGTGCCAGCAGCTTCCCCCCTCCGACAGGGATCTCCTACAATGAGCAGTTCTTC
NA TRBJ1-5 TRBV27 NA CASSLKPQGVGRRSNQPQHF TGTGCCAGCAGTTTGAAACCTCAGGGCGTCGGTAGGAGAAGCAATCAGCCCCAGCATTTT
NA TRBJ1-4 TRBV19 NA CASSLAGANEKLFF TGTGCCAGTAGTTTGGCAGGCGCTAATGAAAAACTGTTTTTT
NA TRBJ1-2 TRBV6-5 NA CASRARGRYYGYTF TGTGCCAGCAGGGCCCGGGGAAGATACTATGGCTACACCTTC
TRBD1 TRBJ1-5 TRBV5-7 NA CASITGVYSNQPQHF TGTGCCAGCATAACAGGGGTCTATAGCAATCAGCCCCAGCATTTT
TRBD2 TRBJ2-7 TRBV4-2 once CASSPWGASGRDYEQYF TGTGCCAGCAGCCCCTGGGGGGCTAGCGGGAGGGACTACGAGCAGTACTTC
NA TRBJ2-7 TRBV15 NA CATSDGSPNEQYF TGTGCCACCAGCGACGGGAGCCCCAACGAGCAGTACTTC
TRBD1 TRBJ1-1 TRBV6-5 few CASSFADRRAFF TGTGCCAGCAGTTTCGCGGACAGGAGAGCTTTCTTT
NA TRBJ1-1 TRBV5-1 NA CASSLETGRDTEAFF TGCGCCAGCAGCTTGGAGACGGGAAGAGACACTGAAGCTTTCTTT
NA TRBJ1-3 TRBV12-3/TRBV12-4 NA CASSLAPRDTIYF TGTGCCAGCAGTCTCGCCCCGAGGGACACCATATATTTT
TRBD2 TRBJ2-6 TRBV11-2 NA CASSPRTSGSGANVLTF TGTGCCAGCAGCCCCAGGACTAGCGGCTCTGGGGCCAACGTCCTGACTTTC
NA TRBJ2-7 TRBV7-6 NA CASSSRRDKVPYEQYF TGTGCCAGCAGCTCCCGCCGGGACAAGGTGCCCTACGAGCAGTACTTC
NA TRBJ1-6 TRBV7-9 few CASSLMDMLSNSPLHF TGTGCCAGCAGCTTAATGGACATGCTAAGTAATTCACCCCTCCACTTT
NA TRBJ1-2 TRBV6-1 NA CASSTRDIANYGYTF TGTGCCAGCAGTACCCGGGACATAGCTAACTATGGCTACACCTTC
NA TRBJ1-1 TRBV19 NA CASSKRQSYTEAFF TGTGCCAGTAGTAAGCGCCAGAGTTACACTGAAGCTTTCTTT
NA TRBJ1-3 TRBV10-3 many CAISEPTGSGNTIYF TGTGCCATCAGTGAGCCGACAGGTTCAGGAAACACCATATATTTT
TRBD2 TRBJ2-3 TRBV3-1/TRBV3-2 NA CASSQDWAGGLKDTQYF TGTGCCAGCAGCCAAGATTGGGCGGGGGGGCTGAAAGATACGCAGTATTTT
TRBD1 TRBJ2-7 TRBV23-1 NA CASSYGTVSYEQYF TGCGCCAGCAGTTATGGGACAGTCTCCTACGAGCAGTACTTC
TRBD1 TRBJ1-2 TRBV5-8 NA CASSLAQGQDGYTF TGTGCCAGCAGCTTGGCTCAGGGACAGGATGGCTACACCTTC
NA TRBJ1-2 TRBV19 NA CASSMLTSYGYTF TGTGCCAGTAGTATGTTAACATCCTATGGCTACACCTTC
NA TRBJ1-2 TRBV6-1 NA CASSELNGRANYGYTF TGTGCCAGCAGTGAATTGAATGGCCGGGCTAACTATGGCTACACCTTC
NA TRBJ2-7 TRBV27 NA CASSPPPPYEQYF TGTGCCAGCAGTCCCCCCCCTCCCTACGAGCAGTACTTC
NA TRBJ1-6 TRBV28 NA CASRPGLGNSPLHF TGTGCCAGCAGGCCGGGACTGGGAAATTCACCCCTCCACTTT
TRBD2 TRBJ2-3 TRBV28 few CASSFLDVSREGYTQYF TGTGCCAGCAGTTTTCTGGATGTATCGCGGGAGGGTTATACGCAGTATTTT
NA TRBJ1-1 TRBV2 NA CASSDMRTNTEAFF TGTGCCAGCAGTGACATGAGAACGAACACTGAAGCTTTCTTT
NA TRBJ2-3 TRBV19 NA CASSIVGGPTDTQYF TGTGCCAGTAGTATAGTCGGGGGTCCCACAGATACGCAGTATTTT
NA TRBJ2-1 TRBV18 once CASSPYRTYNEQFF TGTGCCAGCTCACCCTACAGGACCTACAATGAGCAGTTCTTC
TRBD1 TRBJ1-3 TRBV9 few CASSGQTGTGVYF TGTGCCAGCAGCGGACAAACCGGGACAGGCGTCTATTTT
TRBD1 TRBJ1-4 TRBV19 NA CASIPRTGRNEKLFF TGTGCCAGTATTCCTCGGACAGGGAGAAATGAAAAACTGTTTTTT
TRBD1 TRBJ1-2 TRBV28 few CASSPPGQGIYGYTF TGTGCCAGCAGTCCCCCGGGACAGGGGATCTATGGCTACACCTTC